This passage covers 27 T cell receptor beta chains from one sample sequenced in a study of T cells in Graves' hyperthyroidism and ophthalmopathy (dated 2019 in TCRdb). The library relied on multiplex PCR. Sequencing took place on an Illumina HiSeq 2000. Amplification of TCR beta CDR3 regions was carried out from RNA transcripts. For the first round of RT-PCR on the TCR CDR3, the HTBI primer set was used together with the Qiagen OneStep RT-PCR kit. TCRdb passed the public sequencing reads through fastp at Q25 and MiXCR, retaining productive beta sequences. CDR3 protein duplicates are merged, each entry listing the most common genes and DNA. This sample holds over 300,000 distinct CDR3 sequences; more than 11% were observed only once. The leading ten clones occupy roughly 11% of the sample. The sample comprised blood. The receptor source for this set is a woman in her sixties with Graves' hyperthyroidism.

This clonotype has ten or more counts. The chain combines TRBV3-1 with TRBJ2-7, with 8 bases fitting TRBD2. Germline V gene lookup returns CDR1 LGHDT and CDR2 YNNKEL (reference sequence). CDR3 length: 14 residues. Trimming at V came to 3 bases and at J to 4 bases, leaving 5 bases not matched to a gene. CDR3: CASSHGGGLYEQYF. CDR3 nucleotides: TGTGCCAGCAGCCACGGGGGGGGCCTATACGAGCAGTACTTC.

This clonotype came up many times. The rearrangement uses TRBV18 and TRBJ1-1; D ambiguous. Germline CDR1 KGHSH, CDR2 LQKENI. V gave up 7 bases and J gave up 1 base, with 7 bases separating them. The CDR3 length is 12 residues. The CDR3 region is CASLQGNTEAFF. CDR3 DNA: TGTGCCAGCTTACAAGGGAACACTGAAGCTTTCTTT.

This clonotype was recorded at least ten times. CDR3 nucleotides: TGTGCCTGGACGCGGACGGATAAAAATGAAAAACTGTTTTTT. As protein: CAWTRTDKNEKLFF. The V and J genes are TRBV30 and TRBJ1-4; D remains unclear. The CDR3 extends over 14 amino acids. V shed 4 bases and J shed 5 bases, with 14 bases lying between them. Germline CDR1 and CDR2: GTSNPN and SVGIG (reference sequence).

This clonotype came up many times. The chain couples TRBV28 to TRBJ1-1; the D is unclear. The CDR3 is 14 residues long. Trimming pared 3 bases from V and 3 bases from J, leaving 11 bases between. Germline loops: CDR1 MDHEN, CDR2 SYDVKM. DNA for the CDR3: TGTGCCAGCAGTTTCAGGCCACCCGACACTGAAGCTTTCTTT. This codes for CASSFRPPDTEAFF.

As regards this clonotype: A much bigger clone sits one base away, suggesting this may be a read error. The V and J genes are TRBV15 and TRBJ1-1; D might be TRBD1 (6 bases). The CDR3 is 16 amino acids. Germline CDR1 LNHNV, CDR2 YYDKDF (reference sequence). Trimming took off 4 bases at V and 0 bases at J, with 15 bases between the two ends. The CDR3 protein is CATSKEGRGLNTEAFF. CDR3 coding DNA: TGTGCCACCAGCAAAGAGGGCAGGGGACTGAACACTGAAGCTTTCTTT.

The table lists this clonotype with many counts. V gene TRBV18 combines with J gene TRBJ1-5; a possible D gene is TRBD1 (5 bases). The CDR3 spans 15 residues. Germline CDR1 is KGHSH and CDR2 is LQKENI. V was pared by 6 bases and J by 4 bases, with 16 bases between. The CDR3 nucleotides are TGTGCCAGCTCTATGCGGGGGGATGAAAATCAGCCCCAGCATTTT. Amino acid sequence: CASSMRGDENQPQHF.

The chain links TRBV19 to TRBJ2-7; D unresolved. Germline V gives CDR1 LNHDA, CDR2 SQIVND (reference sequence). The CDR3 has 19 amino acids. V dropped 3 bases and J dropped 5 bases, with 29 bases sitting between them. The CDR3 nucleotides are TGTGCCAGTAGTATTCGGTTAGGCCTCGGCATTAGAATCCATCACGAGCAGTACTTC. Residues: CASSIRLGLGIRIHHEQYF. Using reference TRBV19 and TRBJ2-7 for the parts outside the CDR3, the full variable domain is DGGITQSPKYLFRKEGQNVTLSCEQNLNHDAMYWYRQDPGQGLRLIYYSQIVNDFQKGDIAEGYSVSREKKESFPLTVTSAQKNPTAFYLCASSIRLGLGIRIHHEQYFGPGTRLTVT.

This clonotype has only a few counts. The chain couples TRBV25-1 to TRBJ2-5; TRBD1 agrees at 12 bases. Germline values: CDR1 MGHDK, CDR2 SYGVNS. The V gene end was trimmed by 5 bases and the J gene end by 5 bases; junction bases not matched to a gene: 9. The CDR3 is made up of 16 amino acids. The CDR3 bases are TGTGCCAGCAGTAGGGGGACAGGGGGCCCGTCGGAGACCCAGTACTTC. Translating it yields CASSRGTGGPSETQYF.

Regarding this clonotype: At one of its ends the junction is not consistent with the germline gene, which may arise from a read error. The CDR3 DNA follows: TGCGGTGCTAGAGAAATTCAAGGGGCCTATCAGCCCCAGCATTTT. This translates into CGAREIQGAYQPQHF. The chain employs TRBV20-1 and TRBJ1-5; D may be TRBD1 (5 bases). This CDR3 has 15 amino acids. Germline V lookup: CDR1 DFQATT, CDR2 SNEGSKA (reference sequence).

This clonotype came up many times. The chain combines TRBV28 with TRBJ2-1; 9 nucleotides match TRBD2. Germline CDR1 MDHEN, CDR2 SYDVKM. There are 16 residues in the CDR3. V dropped 4 bases and J dropped 7; count of bases not matched to a gene: 11. CDR3 protein: CASSSHLAGNLNEQFF. CDR3 DNA: TGTGCCAGCAGTTCACATCTAGCGGGGAATCTGAATGAGCAGTTCTTC. Based on the CDR3 plus reference TRBV28 and TRBJ2-1, the full variable domain is DVKVTQSSRYLVKRTGEKVFLECVQDMDHENMFWYRQDPGLGLRLIYFSYDVKMKEKGDIPEGYSVSREKKERFSLILESASTNQTSMYLCASSSHLAGNLNEQFFGPGTRLTVL.

This clonotype was counted ten times or more. J is TRBJ2-3 and V is TRBV29-1, with 11 bases that match TRBD2. The V segment lost 6 bases and the J segment 5 bases; nucleotides outside the gene matches: 16. This CDR3 has 17 amino acids. Per germline, CDR1 SQVTM and CDR2 ANQGSEA. The DNA of the CDR3 is TGCAGCGTAGCAGGATACCGAACTAGCGGGAGAGGAGATACGCAGTATTTT. Its protein product is CSVAGYRTSGRGDTQYF.

The J gene is TRBJ1-2, the V gene TRBV19, with a weak D call TRBD1 (6 bases). The V gene lost 5 bases and the J gene lost 3 bases, with 13 bases spanning the gap. CDR3 length: 14 amino acids. Germline-derived CDR1 and CDR2 are LNHDA and SQIVND (reference sequence). The CDR3 protein is CASSQTGRDYGYTF. Written as DNA, the CDR3 is TGTGCCAGTAGTCAGACAGGCAGAGACTATGGCTACACCTTC.

The chain has TRBV5-4 and TRBJ2-7; 10 nucleotides line up with TRBD2. The CDR3 has 15 residues. CDR1 and CDR2 from the germline V gene are SGHNT and YYREEE (reference sequence). V dropped 1 base and J dropped 1; count of bases not matched to a gene: 2. For the CDR3, the DNA is TGTGCCAGCAGCTTGTCAGCGGGAGGGTCCTACGAGCAGTACTTC. Translating it yields CASSLSAGGSYEQYF.

This clonotype has ten or more counts. V is TRBV2 and J is TRBJ2-5; the D is unclear. Germline-derived CDR1 and CDR2 are SNHLY and FYNNEI. The CDR3 consists of 11 residues. V was cut by 7 bases and J by 5 bases, with 8 bases left in between. For the CDR3, the DNA is TGTGCCAGCAAGGATAGTGAGACCCAGTACTTC. The encoded protein is CASKDSETQYF.

This clonotype came up many times. The genes are TRBV11-2 and TRBJ1-2; D not certain. The V end lost 5 bases, the J end lost 0 bases, and 7 bases lay between the germline ends. The CDR3 consists of 13 residues. Germline CDR1 SGHAT, CDR2 FQNNGV. This CDR3 is CASSVGSNYGYTF. In DNA, the CDR3 is TGTGCCAGCAGCGTCGGATCTAACTATGGCTACACCTTC.

This clonotype has at least ten counts. The rearrangement links TRBV20-1 to TRBJ1-5, with 11 bases identical to TRBD1. The trim removed 3 bases at V and 0 bases at J, leaving 7 bases unmatched. Germline CDR1 is DFQATT and CDR2 is SNEGSKA (reference sequence). This CDR3 comprises 17 residues. CDR3 amino acids: CSASGGTGGISNQPQHF. In DNA form, the CDR3 reads TGCAGTGCTAGTGGGGGGACAGGGGGGATTAGCAATCAGCCCCAGCATTTT.

This clonotype was picked up many times. The chain joins TRBV27 to TRBJ1-6, with no clear D. Germline CDR1 reads MNHEY; CDR2 reads SMNVEV (reference sequence). V was cut by 2 bases and J by 4 bases, with 12 bases left in between. The CDR3 runs 16 residues. The CDR3 DNA reads as TGTGCCAGCAGTTTAATGGGGAATCTTTATAATTCACCCCTCCACTTT. It specifies CASSLMGNLYNSPLHF.

Concerning this clonotype: It may be a read error: a sequence one base away is much more abundant. The V and J genes are TRBV24-1 and TRBJ2-1; D unclear. The CDR3 sequence is 13 residues long. Trimming stripped 5 bases from V and 10 bases from J, with 14 bases between. Germline lookup yields CDR1 KGHDR and CDR2 SFDVKD. As DNA, the CDR3 is TGTGCCACCAGTGTCGGACCTCTCTACGAGCAGTTCTTC. It encodes CATSVGPLYEQFF.

V usage is TRBV19 and J usage is TRBJ1-1, with D perhaps matching TRBD1 (5 bases). The germline gives CDR1 LNHDA, CDR2 SQIVND (reference sequence). The germline V and J ends were trimmed by 3 bases and 8 bases, with 16 bases remaining between them. The CDR3 contains 14 residues. The CDR3: CASSIWDGRTEAFF. CDR3 coding DNA: TGTGCCAGTAGTATTTGGGACGGCCGGACCGAAGCTTTCTTT.

This clonotype has at least ten counts. This chain joins TRBV10-3 and TRBJ2-1; 13 nucleotides agree with TRBD2. This CDR3 comprises 15 residues. Germline CDR1 ENHRY, CDR2 SYGVKD. J lost 4 bases, V lost 4 bases, and 1 base had no gene match. CDR3: CAISGTSGSYNEQFF. Written as DNA, the CDR3 is TGTGCCATCAGTGGGACTAGCGGGAGTTACAATGAGCAGTTCTTC.

The table lists this clonotype with a count of one. This clone may be a read error of a much larger clone one base away. The chain recombines TRBV7-2 with TRBJ2-1; the D gene is possibly TRBD1 (5 bases). V was pared by 5 bases and J by 5 bases, with 10 bases between. The CDR3 is made up of 13 amino acids. Per the germline V gene, CDR1 is SGHTA and CDR2 is FQGNSA. The CDR3 here is CASSTTDHNEQFF. The CDR3 nucleotides are TGTGCCAGCAGCACGACAGATCACAATGAGCAGTTCTTC.

In this sample, this clonotype turned up a few times. The chain recombines TRBV19 with TRBJ2-5; 7 positions agree with TRBD1. Trimming cost V 1 base and J 4 bases; bases outside gene matches: 3. This CDR3 contains 14 residues. The V gene's germline CDR1 is LNHDA and CDR2 SQIVND (reference sequence). The CDR3 bases are TGTGCCAGTAGTATAGGGACAGGACGAGAGACCCAGTACTTC. Translating it yields CASSIGTGRETQYF.

Many counts were recorded for this clonotype. This chain joins TRBV2 and TRBJ2-7; 7 bases agree with TRBD1. Unmatched junction bases numbered 6, after V lost 9 bases and J lost 4 bases. Germline V gene data show CDR1 as SNHLY and CDR2 as FYNNEI. This CDR3 contains 12 residues. CDR3 region: CARGTVGYEQYF. DNA of the CDR3: TGTGCCAGAGGGACAGTAGGGTACGAGCAGTACTTC.

This clonotype was seen a handful of times. The chain links TRBV24-1 to TRBJ2-4; D gene unclear. CDR1 KGHDR and CDR2 SFDVKD come from the germline V gene. V lost 7 bases, J lost 6 bases, and 21 bases lay in between. This CDR3 is 16 amino acids long. The CDR3 nucleotides read TGTGCCACCAGCTCATCCAGAGCAGTTCCTCGAAACATTCAGTACTTC. This encodes CATSSSRAVPRNIQYF.

This clonotype occurred many times. The chain employs TRBV27 and TRBJ2-7; TRBD2 agrees at 9 bases. After removal of 0 bases from V and 4 bases from J, the junction contained 7 bases not matched to a gene. The germline CDR1 and CDR2 sequences are MNHEY and SMNVEV (reference sequence). The CDR3 contains 16 residues. In DNA, the CDR3 is TGTGCCAGCAGTTTATCGGGTCTAGCGGGACAGTACGAGCAGTACTTC. Amino acids: CASSLSGLAGQYEQYF.

This clonotype was counted at least ten times. The V call is TRBV27, the J call TRBJ2-7; 9 bases map to TRBD1. The CDR3 runs to 16 residues. Per germline, CDR1 MNHEY and CDR2 SMNVEV (reference sequence). The J segment lost 3 bases and the V segment lost 6 bases, leaving 12 bases of the junction unmatched. Written as DNA, the CDR3 is TGTGCCAGCAGCCTTCGCCCGACAGGGGGAGGCTACGAGCAGTACTTC. Its translation: CASSLRPTGGGYEQYF.

This clonotype turned up a few times. The V gene is TRBV15, the J gene TRBJ2-1, with 8 bases that match TRBD1. The germline V gene encodes CDR1 LNHNV and CDR2 YYDKDF (reference sequence). V was pared by 5 bases and J by 6 bases, with 6 bases of the junction left unmatched. The CDR3 extends over 14 amino acids. The CDR3 protein is CATSRTGPPNEQFF. DNA for the CDR3: TGTGCCACCAGCCGGACAGGGCCCCCCAATGAGCAGTTCTTC.